This T cell receptor (beta chain) was sequenced for a study of blood T cell repertoires in COVID-19. Study-wide context: Samples came from the United States, Italy and Spain, spanning acute and convalescent COVID-19.

In the authors' workflow: Amplification of reference gene primers was used by the study to estimate nucleated cell counts. The protocol was immunoSEQ multiplex PCR, while the TCRdb copy is restricted to in-frame clones and leaves out a portion. V, J and clone size derive from that table, while D and trimming were established from the DNA sequence. This repertoire shows roughly 360,000 clones, roughly 90% found once; its top ten account for 0.95% to 1%. The CDR3 consists of 14 residues. Trimming left V 1 base short and J 0 bases short, with 6 bases between. Germline V gene data show CDR1 as SNHLY and CDR2 as FYNNEI. Those who participated ranged in age from roughly 18 to 89 years and resided in 20 to 25 US areas. Categorization into cohorts depended on clinical history that participants reported.

Sequencing was done on a sample of PBMCs or T cells enriched from blood (not recorded which). V and J are TRBV2 and TRBJ1-2; D unclear. The TCR sequence derives from a woman in her twenties or thirties with acute COVID-19. This chain's CDR3 is CASSEDGANYGYTF. CDR3 coding DNA: TGTGCCAGCAGTGAAGACGGAGCTAACTATGGCTACACCTTC.